One and the same sample provided the 27 T cell receptor beta chains below, sequenced in a study of Ad26.COV2.S vaccination and SARS-CoV-2 variants. TCRdb keeps only in-frame clones here, not all; method: immunoSEQ multiplex PCR. The table includes about 480,000 clones, 87% detected once. Stated treatment: about 20 received Ad26.COV2.S at low or high dose, single or two shots; about 5 received placebo; per-sample allocation not given. Collection of samples fell on day 63 after the first vaccine or placebo injection. The sequencing used peripheral blood, collected in a trial of Ad26.COV2.S vaccine versus placebo. The receptor source for this set is a person aged 18-60 years who received the Ad26.COV2.S COVID-19 vaccine or a placebo.

The chain recombines TRBV19 with TRBJ2-5; D tentatively reads TRBD1 or TRBD2 (5 bases each). The ends were cut back, 7 bases at V and 2 bases at J, with 17 bases in the middle. Germline assignment: CDR1 LNHDA and CDR2 SQIVND (reference sequence). The CDR3 covers 15 residues. The CDR3 here is CASTENRGRQETQYF. Written as DNA, the CDR3 is TGTGCCAGTACCGAGAACCGGGGACGACAAGAGACCCAGTACTTC.

The chain recombines TRBV4-1 with TRBJ2-1, with 12 bases identical to TRBD2. Germline CDR1 is MGHRA and CDR2 is YSYEKL. Trimming cost V 0 bases and J 4 bases; bases outside gene matches: 7. The CDR3 runs to 18 residues. In nucleotides, the CDR3 is TGCGCCAGCAGCCAAGATCCGACTAGCGGGAGAACTTACAATGAGCAGTTCTTC. As protein: CASSQDPTSGRTYNEQFF.

The chain employs TRBV7-9 and TRBJ1-5; maybe TRBD1 (6 bases). CDR1 SEHNR and CDR2 FQNEAQ come from the germline V gene (reference sequence). The CDR3 length is 12 residues. The CDR3 region has the DNA TGTGCGGTAGGGGGGTTCAATCAGCCCCAGCATTTT. Its protein is CAVGGFNQPQHF.

The chain recombines TRBV2 with TRBJ1-1, with D unresolved. CDR3 size: 13 residues. V was pared by 5 bases and J by 10 bases, with 17 bases between. The germline V gene has CDR1 SNHLY and CDR2 FYNNEI. The CDR3 DNA sequence: TGTGCCAGCAGTACGACCAACCAGGTAGCAGCTTTCTTT. Translated: CASSTTNQVAAFF.

V is TRBV28 and J is TRBJ2-2, with 12 bases fitting TRBD2. The CDR3 has 17 amino acids. Trimming removed 6 bases from V and 7 bases from J; junction bases left unmatched: 12. Looked up from germline, CDR1 is MDHEN and CDR2 is SYDVKM. This chain's CDR3 is CASSPRTSGIPGGELFF. In DNA form, the CDR3 reads TGTGCCAGCAGCCCCCGGACTAGCGGGATTCCGGGCGGGGAGCTGTTTTTT.

The chain has TRBV20-1 and TRBJ2-1; D remains ambiguous. The CDR3 is 14 residues long. Germline lookup yields CDR1 DFQATT and CDR2 SNEGSKA (reference sequence). With 3 bases removed from V and 8 bases from J, the gap between germline ends came to 17 bases. CDR3 coding DNA: TGCAGTGCTAGTGGTGGTCGGTTCAAGGATGAGCAGTTCTTC. Translating it yields CSASGGRFKDEQFF.

The CDR3: CASSPGTGGGATNEKLFF. The CDR3 nucleotides read TGCGCCAGCAGCCCCGGGACAGGAGGAGGTGCAACTAATGAAAAACTGTTTTTT. The chain recombines TRBV5-1 with TRBJ1-4; 8 bases fit TRBD1. In germline, CDR1 is SGHRS, CDR2 YFSETQ. CDR3 length equals 18 residues. Germline trimming cut 4 bases from V and 0 bases from J; bases unmatched to any gene: 11. The full variable domain, in which reference TRBV5-1 and TRBJ1-4 provide the parts outside the CDR3, is KAGVTQTPRYLIKTRGQQVTLSCSPISGHRSVSWYQQTPGQGLQFLFEYFSETQRNKGNFPGRFSGRQFSNSRSEMNVSTLELGDSALYLCASSPGTGGGATNEKLFFGSGTQLSVL.

The sample holds a few counts of this clone. Here the CDR3 DNA reads TGTGCCAGCAGTTACGCTGCTGGGACAGGGAACAATCAGCCCCAGCATTTT. Translated: CASSYAAGTGNNQPQHF. The chain links TRBV6-2 or TRBV6-3 to TRBJ1-5; 9 nucleotides line up with TRBD1. The CDR3 sequence is 17 residues long. CDR1 and CDR2 from the germline V gene are MNHEY and SVGEGT. The junction had 8 bases not matched to a gene; V was cut back by 2 bases and J by 3 bases.

The chain joins TRBV7-2 to TRBJ2-1; 7 bases line up with TRBD1. Germline trimming cut 6 bases from V and 3 bases from J; bases unmatched to any gene: 5. Germline CDR1 SGHTA, CDR2 FQGNSA. The CDR3 extends over 14 amino acids. The CDR3 DNA sequence: TGTGCCAGCAGTTCTGGACAGGTCTACAATGAGCAGTTCTTC. It translates to CASSSGQVYNEQFF.

This chain links TRBV28 with TRBJ2-3, with D possibly TRBD1 on 5 matching bases. Trimming cost V 3 bases and J 7 bases, with 14 bases left between them. This CDR3 spans 14 amino acids. The germline V gene encodes CDR1 MDHEN and CDR2 SYDVKM. The CDR3 bases are TGTGCCAGCAGTTTGGTAGGGGCGAAAAATACGCAGTATTTT. Translated, it gives CASSLVGAKNTQYF.

The rearrangement links TRBV5-1 to TRBJ2-5; TRBD2 matches 7 bases. The CDR3 sequence is 13 residues long. Unmatched junction bases numbered 3, after V lost 4 bases and J lost 3 bases. Germline V CDR1 and CDR2: SGHRS, YFSETQ. For the CDR3, the DNA is TGCGCCAGCAGCCGGCTAGCGGAAGAGACCCAGTACTTC. It yields the protein CASSRLAEETQYF.

This clone came up once. J is TRBJ2-7 and V is TRBV7-2; a possible D gene is TRBD1 (6 bases). Trimming removed 1 base from V and 1 base from J, with 11 bases in between. The CDR3 runs to 15 residues. Germline assignment: CDR1 SGHTA and CDR2 FQGNSA. This chain's CDR3 is CASSLEAGASYEQYF. For the CDR3, the DNA is TGTGCCAGCAGCTTAGAGGCAGGGGCGTCCTACGAGCAGTACTTC.

The rearrangement joins TRBV12-3 or TRBV12-4 to TRBJ1-5, with D possibly matching TRBD1 (5 bases). This CDR3 contains 12 residues. V was trimmed by 5 bases and J by 6 bases, leaving 8 bases between them. The CDR3 loop is CASSSGGQPQHF. The CDR3 DNA sequence: TGTGCCAGCAGTAGCGGGGGTCAGCCCCAGCATTTT.

This clone appeared a few times. This sequence joins TRBV30 and TRBJ1-5; TRBD1 agrees at 8 bases. CDR3 length equals 15 residues. J was trimmed by 5 bases and V by 2 bases; bases with no gene match: 8. Germline lookup yields CDR1 GTSNPN and CDR2 SVGIG (reference sequence). The CDR3 DNA reads TGTGCCTGGAGTCCAGGGGGCGGGCGTTATCAGCCCCAGCATTTT. As protein: CAWSPGGGRYQPQHF.

The rearrangement joins TRBV5-1 to TRBJ2-3, with D maybe TRBD1 (5 bases). Germline loops: CDR1 SGHRS, CDR2 YFSETQ. The CDR3 sequence is 16 residues long. Trimming left V 0 bases short and J 2 bases short, with 13 bases between. The CDR3 region is CASSLEARGNTDTQYF. The CDR3 bases are TGCGCCAGCAGCTTGGAGGCTAGGGGTAACACAGATACGCAGTATTTT. The full variable domain, its missing parts supplied by reference TRBV5-1 and TRBJ2-3, is KAGVTQTPRYLIKTRGQQVTLSCSPISGHRSVSWYQQTPGQGLQFLFEYFSETQRNKGNFPGRFSGRQFSNSRSEMNVSTLELGDSALYLCASSLEARGNTDTQYFGPGTRLTVL.

This chain uses TRBV6-2 or TRBV6-3 with TRBJ2-3; D could derive from TRBD1 or TRBD2 (5 bases each). Trimming removed 2 bases from V and 9 bases from J, with 15 bases in between. Germline CDR1 is MNHEY and CDR2 is SVGEGT. The CDR3 runs to 14 residues. CDR3: CASSYTGTQGTQYF. The CDR3 region has the DNA TGTGCCAGCAGTTACACCGGGACCCAAGGGACGCAGTATTTT.

V is TRBV6-5 and J is TRBJ2-1; 7 bases align to TRBD2. Germline CDR1 is MNHEY and CDR2 is SVGAGI. With 6 bases clipped from V and 6 bases from J, the junction kept 8 bases outside the gene matches. The CDR3 sequence is 14 residues long. CDR3 sequence (DNA): TGTGCCAGCAGCCTGTCGGCTAGCGGCAATGAGCAGTTCTTC. This translates into CASSLSASGNEQFF.

The chain links TRBV19 to TRBJ2-3; D gene uncertain. Germline V gene sequence: CDR1 LNHDA, CDR2 SQIVND (reference sequence). V lost 0 bases and J lost 0, with 4 bases in between. There are 14 residues in the CDR3. The CDR3 is CASSIDHSTDTQYF. In DNA, the CDR3 is TGTGCCAGTAGTATAGACCATAGCACAGATACGCAGTATTTT.

This chain uses TRBV5-1 with TRBJ2-3; D perhaps matches TRBD2 (5 bases). Between the trimmed V and J ends, which lost 3 bases and 2 bases, there was a span of 13 bases. The length of the CDR3 is 15 residues. From germline, CDR1 is SGHRS and CDR2 YFSETQ. The CDR3 here is CASSSGMSITDTQYF. CDR3 bases: TGCGCCAGCAGCTCGGGGATGTCTATCACAGATACGCAGTATTTT.

V usage is TRBV4-3 and J usage is TRBJ1-4, with D tentatively TRBD1 (5 bases). This CDR3 is built from 15 residues. The V and J ends lost 4 bases and 2 bases respectively, with 11 bases between them. Germline CDR1 LGHNA, CDR2 YSLEER. The CDR3 coding sequence is TGCGCCAGCAGCCCCAACGGGGGGACTAATGAAAAACTGTTTTTT. It is translated as CASSPNGGTNEKLFF.

A few counts support this clone. The CDR3, as DNA: TGTGCCAGCAGTTACGTGCTAGTTAACGAGCAGTACTTC. It is translated as CASSYVLVNEQYF. J is TRBJ2-7 and V is TRBV6-6; D remains ambiguous. The V gene lost 2 bases and the J gene lost 5 bases, with 10 bases spanning the gap. The germline gives CDR1 MNHNY, CDR2 SVGAGI (reference sequence). The CDR3 loop spans 13 amino acids.

The chain joins TRBV6-5 to TRBJ2-2, with 12 bases lining up with TRBD2. The CDR3 contains 15 residues. CDR1 and CDR2 from the germline V gene are MNHEY and SVGAGI. V trimming: 6 bases; J trimming: 7 bases; junction bases outside the gene matches: 6. The CDR3 sequence is CASSYLAGGYGELFF. The CDR3 nucleotides are TGTGCCAGCAGCTATCTAGCGGGAGGGTACGGGGAGCTGTTTTTT.

The V call is TRBV29-1, the J call TRBJ2-3, with 8 bases that match TRBD2. The CDR3 is 15 amino acids. Germline CDR1 is SQVTM and CDR2 is ANQGSEA. J lost 8 bases, V lost 6 bases, and 16 bases had no gene match. The CDR3 here is CSVEEPGRAWGTQYF. The CDR3 DNA follows: TGCAGCGTAGAGGAACCCGGGAGGGCCTGGGGTACGCAGTATTTT.

The rearrangement uses TRBV3-1 (or the pseudogene TRBV3-2) and TRBJ2-5; the match to TRBD1 covers 10 bases. V was pared by 4 bases and J by 7 bases, with 6 bases of the junction left unmatched. The CDR3 covers 14 residues. Germline V gene lookup returns CDR1 LGHDT and CDR2 YNNKEL (reference sequence). CDR3 nucleotides: TGTGCCAGCAGCCCGGGACAGGGGTATGGGACCCAGTACTTC. Its protein product is CASSPGQGYGTQYF.

This clone appeared once. This sequence joins TRBV4-3 and TRBJ2-6; maybe TRBD1 (6 bases). This CDR3 has 16 amino acids. Germline V CDR1 and CDR2: LGHNA, YSLEER. Between the trimmed V and J ends, which lost 5 bases and 4 bases, there was a span of 15 bases. CDR3 residues: CASSRGMGRGANVLTF. CDR3 coding DNA: TGCGCCAGCAGCAGGGGGATGGGGCGCGGGGCCAACGTCCTGACTTTC.

This clone was recorded once. V gene TRBV5-6 combines with J gene TRBJ2-7; D not certain. The germline V and J ends were trimmed by 3 bases and 3 bases, with 13 bases remaining between them. Germline values: CDR1 SGHDT, CDR2 YYEEEE. CDR3 length: 14 amino acids. The CDR3 DNA reads TGTGCCAGCAGCTCGATACGAGAATTCTACGAGCAGTACTTC. It yields the protein CASSSIREFYEQYF.

This clone was observed at least ten times. The CDR3 DNA reads TGTGCCAGCACTCACGGGACTAGCGGGTCCGATGAGCAGTTCTTC. This codes for CASTHGTSGSDEQFF. This chain uses TRBV6-5 with TRBJ2-1; 12 bases fit TRBD2. CDR3 length: 15 amino acids. Losses at the gene ends were 7 bases for V and 8 bases for J; bases not matched to a gene: 9. The germline V gene has CDR1 MNHEY and CDR2 SVGAGI.